This TCR beta chain came from a study of regulatory T cells in long-lasting Graves disease. Whole-study results and caveats: Limited samples may have lowered accuracy.

According to the study, TCR beta libraries were built with iRepertoire HTBI primers and CDR3-region Arm-PCR. Each CDR3 protein is one row after TCRdb ran MiXCR on the multiplex PCR reads. The table records fewer than 550,000 distinct CDR3 sequences, roughly 21% of them present only once. Time point described: persistent/refractory GD, antithyroid drugs over 5 years with positive TRAb. Isolated PBMC RNA provided the starting material for the TCR library. Germline CDR1 MGHRA, CDR2 YSYEKL. The CDR3 is made up of 17 amino acids. After removal of 3 bases from V and 4 bases from J, the junction contained 9 bases not matched to a gene. This clonotype was seen ten or more times. Its antigen is still unknown.

The rearrangement links TRBV4-1 to TRBJ1-5; 10 bases map to TRBD1. This sequence originates from a female donor with Graves disease. The source was peripheral blood mononuclear cells (PBMCs), collected when the disease was refractory, from a patient treated with antithyroid drugs. As DNA, the CDR3 is TGCGCCAGCAGCCAGGGACAGGGGAGGTCTTTGAATCAGCCCCAGCATTTT. Translation: CASSQGQGRSLNQPQHF.